This T cell receptor (beta chain) is drawn from a study of cytomegalovirus exposure and HLA in healthy donors. A note on this clone: Its antigen is as yet unknown.

The PCR employed 60 Vbeta primers together with 13 Jbeta primers. Clones were read by immunoSEQ multiplex PCR, and TCRdb kept only the in-frame ones, dropping some. The sample has roughly 160,000 clones; roughly 80% are singletons. Notes on the study in general: The authors assumed roughly uniform sequencing depth across donors for presence/absence analyses. Among TCR beta chains, those listed as cytomegalovirus-associated numbered some 160.

The germline CDR1 and CDR2 sequences are SGDLS and YYNGEE. V shed 3 bases, J shed 6 bases, and the junction held 10 bases outside the gene matches. CDR3 size: 17 residues. The clonotype comes from a woman between 40 and 50 years old in good health and CMV-seropositive. The sample comprised PBMCs. The V gene is TRBV9, the J gene TRBJ1-6, with 9 bases that match TRBD1. The CDR3 spells CASSANLPGQGNSPLHF. CDR3 bases: TGTGCCAGCAGCGCCAACTTGCCGGGACAGGGTAATTCACCCCTCCACTTT. The complete variable domain, with remaining parts taken from reference TRBV9 and TRBJ1-6, reads DSGVTQTPKHLITATGQRVTLRCSPRSGDLSVYWYQQSLDQGLQFLIQYYNGEERAKGNILERFSAQQFPDLHSELNLSSLELGDSALYFCASSANLPGQGNSPLHFGNGTRLTVT.